A single sample gave rise to the 13 T cell receptor beta chains below, sequenced in a study of OX40 agonist ivuxolimab in advanced cancers. Repertoires were generated with immunoSEQ multiplex PCR, while TCRdb's copy carries only in-frame clones and drops some. Of 52,000 or so clones in the sample, 94% were seen once. Source: CD4+ or CD8+ T cells sorted from blood, taken in a trial of the OX40 agonist ivuxolimab. Every receptor here comes from an adult with an advanced solid tumor such as melanoma, head and neck, liver or kidney cancer.

This chain links TRBV2 with TRBJ2-7; D is tentatively TRBD1 or TRBD2 (5 bases each). Germline loops: CDR1 SNHLY, CDR2 FYNNEI. With 4 bases removed from V and 2 bases from J, the gap between germline ends came to 15 bases. This CDR3 has 15 amino acids. The CDR3 is CASSAKGTVAYEQYF. The CDR3 bases are TGTGCCAGCAGTGCCAAAGGGACCGTGGCCTACGAGCAGTACTTC. Full variable domain (remainder filled in from reference TRBV2 and TRBJ2-7): EPEVTQTPSHQVTQMGQEVILRCVPISNHLYFYWYRQILGQKVEFLVSFYNNEISEKSEIFDDQFSVERPDGSNFTLKIRSTKLEDSAMYFCASSAKGTVAYEQYFGPGTRLTVT.

The chain employs TRBV13 and TRBJ1-1; D not resolved. This CDR3 is built from 16 residues. Trimming shortened V by 5 bases and J by 0 bases, and 16 bases separated the two germline ends. Per the germline V gene, CDR1 is PRHDT and CDR2 is FYEKMQ (reference sequence). CDR3 bases: TGTGCCAGCAGCCAAGAGGGTCCTGGGATGAACACTGAAGCTTTCTTT. Translation: CASSQEGPGMNTEAFF.

This sequence joins TRBV29-1 and TRBJ1-2, with 8 bases matching TRBD1. The CDR3 is 14 amino acids. J gave up 4 bases and V 6 bases, and 10 bases lay outside the gene matches. The germline CDR1 and CDR2 sequences are SQVTM and ANQGSEA. The CDR3, as DNA: TGCAGCGTCGAGAGGCAGGGGGCCGGCTATGGCTACACCTTC. Its translation: CSVERQGAGYGYTF.

This chain joins TRBV7-9 and TRBJ1-3; the match to TRBD1 covers 8 bases. Looked up from germline, CDR1 is SEHNR and CDR2 is FQNEAQ (reference sequence). The CDR3 runs 14 residues. Losses at the gene ends were 10 bases for V and 4 bases for J; bases not matched to a gene: 9. The CDR3 DNA reads TGTGCCACCGGGCGGACAGGGAAAGGAAACACCATATATTTT. Its protein product is CATGRTGKGNTIYF.

The rearrangement uses TRBV6-5 and TRBJ2-1; 7 bases agree with TRBD2. The trim removed 8 bases at V and 5 bases at J, leaving 9 bases unmatched. The CDR3 is made up of 14 amino acids. Germline values: CDR1 MNHEY, CDR2 SVGAGI. In nucleotides, the CDR3 is TGTGCCAGCTGTGGGAGGGCCGTGAACAATGAGCAGTTCTTC. This encodes CASCGRAVNNEQFF.

This sequence joins TRBV19 and TRBJ1-1, with D unclear. Per germline, CDR1 LNHDA and CDR2 SQIVND (reference sequence). This CDR3 region has 13 residues. V was shortened by 1 base and J by 6 bases, with 9 bases between the two germline ends. The CDR3 DNA sequence: TGTGCCAGTAGTATAGGCCCCGGGCCTGAAGCTTTCTTT. Encoded protein: CASSIGPGPEAFF.

The chain is built from TRBV10-3 and TRBJ2-7, with 11 bases fitting TRBD2. CDR1 ENHRY and CDR2 SYGVKD come from the germline V gene. The CDR3 sequence is 15 residues long. The V and J ends lost 2 bases and 6 bases, in that order; junction bases with no gene match: 6. DNA of the CDR3: TGTGCCATCAGTGAGCCGGGACTAGCGGTAAGCGAGCAGTACTTC. The encoded protein is CAISEPGLAVSEQYF.

This sequence joins TRBV9 and TRBJ2-7; TRBD2 matches 7 bases. J gave up 7 bases and V 0 bases, and 7 bases lay outside the gene matches. The CDR3 spans 14 residues. Germline loops: CDR1 SGDLS, CDR2 YYNGEE. CDR3 bases: TGTGCCAGCAGCGTAGATGGCGGGAGAGAAGAGCAGTACTTC. The encoded protein is CASSVDGGREEQYF.

This clone was counted a few times. This chain uses TRBV19 with TRBJ1-1; D not certain. Trimming removed 1 base at V and 4 bases at J, with 4 bases between. The CDR3 extends over 12 amino acids. Germline assignment: CDR1 LNHDA and CDR2 SQIVND (reference sequence). CDR3 region: CASSIGVTEAFF. CDR3 DNA sequence: TGTGCCAGTAGTATAGGGGTCACTGAAGCTTTCTTT.

V and J are TRBV27 and TRBJ2-7, with TRBD2 matching over 8 bases. Germline assignment: CDR1 MNHEY and CDR2 SMNVEV (reference sequence). The trim removed 4 bases at V and 5 bases at J, leaving 7 bases unmatched. The CDR3 covers 14 residues. In nucleotides, the CDR3 is TGTGCCAGCAGTTCGGGACTAGGTTCGCACGAGCAGTACTTC. Encoded protein: CASSSGLGSHEQYF.

The V and J genes are TRBV4-1 and TRBJ1-5; a possible D gene is TRBD1 (5 bases). Trimming took 0 bases from V and 5 from J, leaving 11 bases between them. Germline V CDR1 and CDR2: MGHRA, YSYEKL. CDR3 length equals 15 residues. CDR3 DNA: TGCGCCAGCAGCCAAGACGGTTGGGGCGATCAGCCCCAGCATTTT. The encoded protein is CASSQDGWGDQPQHF.

The rearrangement links TRBV7-9 to TRBJ2-7; 7 bases are a match to TRBD2. V shed 8 bases, J shed 3 bases, and the junction held 7 bases outside the gene matches. The length of the CDR3 is 13 residues. The germline V gene encodes CDR1 SEHNR and CDR2 FQNEAQ (reference sequence). In nucleotides, the CDR3 is TGTGCCAGCCAGCGGGACGGTTACTACGAGCAGTACTTC. Protein sequence: CASQRDGYYEQYF.

The chain is built from TRBV14 and TRBJ1-3; maybe TRBD1 (5 bases). With 1 base removed from V and 4 bases from J, the gap between germline ends came to 11 bases. This CDR3 spans 15 amino acids. Germline CDR1 SGHDN, CDR2 FVKESK. CDR3 loop: CASSQGGLGGNTIYF. DNA for the CDR3: TGTGCCAGCAGCCAAGGGGGGTTAGGAGGAAACACCATATATTTT.